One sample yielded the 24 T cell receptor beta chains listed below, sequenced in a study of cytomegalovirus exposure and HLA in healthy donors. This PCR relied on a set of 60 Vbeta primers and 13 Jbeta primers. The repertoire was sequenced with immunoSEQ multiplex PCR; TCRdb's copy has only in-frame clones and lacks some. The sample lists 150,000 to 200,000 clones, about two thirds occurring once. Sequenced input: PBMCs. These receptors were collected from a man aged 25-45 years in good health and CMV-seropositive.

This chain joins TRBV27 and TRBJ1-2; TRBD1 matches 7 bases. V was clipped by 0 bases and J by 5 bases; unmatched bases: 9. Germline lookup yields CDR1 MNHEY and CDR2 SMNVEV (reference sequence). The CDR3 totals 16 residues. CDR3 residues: CASSLSKGARGYGYTF. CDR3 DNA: TGTGCCAGCAGTTTATCGAAGGGGGCGAGGGGATATGGCTACACCTTC.

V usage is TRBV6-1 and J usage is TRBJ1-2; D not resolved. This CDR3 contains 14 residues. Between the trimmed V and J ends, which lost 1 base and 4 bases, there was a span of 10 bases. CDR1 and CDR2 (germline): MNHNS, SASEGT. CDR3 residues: CASSEGQSIYGYTF. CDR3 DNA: TGTGCCAGCAGTGAAGGGCAGTCGATCTATGGCTACACCTTC.

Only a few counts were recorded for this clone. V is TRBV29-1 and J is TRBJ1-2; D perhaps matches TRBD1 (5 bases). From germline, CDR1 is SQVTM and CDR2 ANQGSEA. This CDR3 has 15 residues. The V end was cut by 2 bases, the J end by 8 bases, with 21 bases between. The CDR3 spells CSVERWGPKSGGYTF. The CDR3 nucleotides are TGCAGCGTTGAACGCTGGGGCCCTAAAAGTGGAGGCTACACCTTC.

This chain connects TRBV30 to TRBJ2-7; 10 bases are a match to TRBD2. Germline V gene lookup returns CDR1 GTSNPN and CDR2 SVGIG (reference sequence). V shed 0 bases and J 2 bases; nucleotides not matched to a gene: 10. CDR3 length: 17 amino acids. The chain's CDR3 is CAWSVGRLAGLTYEQYF. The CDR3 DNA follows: TGTGCCTGGAGTGTGGGCCGACTAGCGGGCCTCACCTACGAGCAGTACTTC.

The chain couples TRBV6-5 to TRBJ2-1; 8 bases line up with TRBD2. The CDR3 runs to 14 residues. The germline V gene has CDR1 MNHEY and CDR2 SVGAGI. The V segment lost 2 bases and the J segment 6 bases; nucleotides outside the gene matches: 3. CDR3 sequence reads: CASSYRGGRNEQFF. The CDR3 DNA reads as TGTGCCAGCAGTTACCGGGGGGGTCGCAATGAGCAGTTCTTC.

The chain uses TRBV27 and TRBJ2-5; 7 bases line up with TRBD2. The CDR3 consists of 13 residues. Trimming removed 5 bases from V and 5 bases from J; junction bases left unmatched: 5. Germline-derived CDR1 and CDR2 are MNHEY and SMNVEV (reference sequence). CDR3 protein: CASSLMGGETQYF. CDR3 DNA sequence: TGTGCCAGCAGTCTTATGGGAGGGGAGACCCAGTACTTC.

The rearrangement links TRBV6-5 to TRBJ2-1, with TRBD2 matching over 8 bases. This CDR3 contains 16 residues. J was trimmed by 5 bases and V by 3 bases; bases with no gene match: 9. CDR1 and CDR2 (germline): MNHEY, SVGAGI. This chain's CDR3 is CASSYSQREFDNEQFF. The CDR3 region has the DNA TGTGCCAGCAGTTATAGCCAGCGGGAGTTTGACAATGAGCAGTTCTTC.

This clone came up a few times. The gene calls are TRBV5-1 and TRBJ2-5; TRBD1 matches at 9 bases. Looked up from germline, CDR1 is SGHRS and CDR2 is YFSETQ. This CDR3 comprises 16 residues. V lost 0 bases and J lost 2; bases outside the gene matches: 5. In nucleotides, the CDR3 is TGCGCCAGCAGCTTGGCGGGACAGGGCAGACAAGAGACCCAGTACTTC. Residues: CASSLAGQGRQETQYF.

The CDR3: CASSLGVFGQGTYNEQFF. The CDR3, as DNA: TGTGCCAGCAGCTTAGGAGTGTTTGGACAGGGGACATACAATGAGCAGTTCTTC. This chain links TRBV11-2 with TRBJ2-1; 9 positions agree with TRBD1. This CDR3 is 18 amino acids long. Losses at the gene ends were 1 base for V and 4 bases for J; bases not matched to a gene: 11. Germline CDR1 SGHAT, CDR2 FQNNGV. The whole variable domain, remainder taken from reference TRBV11-2 and TRBJ2-1, is EAGVAQSPRYKIIEKRQSVAFWCNPISGHATLYWYQQILGQGPKLLIQFQNNGVVDDSQLPKDRFSAERLKGVDSTLKIQPAKLEDSAVYLCASSLGVFGQGTYNEQFFGPGTRLTVL.

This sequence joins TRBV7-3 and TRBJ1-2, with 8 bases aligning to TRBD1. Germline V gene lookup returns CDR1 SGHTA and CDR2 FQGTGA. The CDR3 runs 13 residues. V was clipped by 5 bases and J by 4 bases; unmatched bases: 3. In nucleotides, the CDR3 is TGTGCCAGCAGCCCCGGACAGGGCTATGGCTACACCTTC. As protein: CASSPGQGYGYTF.

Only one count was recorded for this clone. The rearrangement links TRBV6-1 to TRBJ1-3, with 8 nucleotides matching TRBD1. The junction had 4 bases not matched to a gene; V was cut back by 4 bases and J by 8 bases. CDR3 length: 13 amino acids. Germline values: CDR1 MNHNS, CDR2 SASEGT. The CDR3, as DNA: TGTGCCAGCAGTGTAACAGGGGGATACACCATATATTTT. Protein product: CASSVTGGYTIYF.

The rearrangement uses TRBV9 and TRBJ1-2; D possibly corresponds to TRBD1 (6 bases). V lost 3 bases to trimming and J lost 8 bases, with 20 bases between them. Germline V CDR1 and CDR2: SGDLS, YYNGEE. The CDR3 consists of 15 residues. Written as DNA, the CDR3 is TGTGCCAGCAGCGGTCTTTATGGGGGGGCGGAAGGCTACACCTTC. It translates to CASSGLYGGAEGYTF.

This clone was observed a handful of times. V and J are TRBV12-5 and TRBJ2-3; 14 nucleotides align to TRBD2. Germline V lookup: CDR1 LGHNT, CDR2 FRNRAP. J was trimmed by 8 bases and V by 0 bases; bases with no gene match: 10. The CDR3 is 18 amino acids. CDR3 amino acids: CASGLVLTGTSGRGTQYF. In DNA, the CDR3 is TGTGCTAGTGGTTTGGTTCTAACCGGGACTAGCGGGAGAGGTACGCAGTATTTT.

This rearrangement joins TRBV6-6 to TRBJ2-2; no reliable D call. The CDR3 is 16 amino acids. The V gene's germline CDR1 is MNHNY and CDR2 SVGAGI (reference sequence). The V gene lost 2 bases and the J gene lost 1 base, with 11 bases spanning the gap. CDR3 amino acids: CASSYLGRWNTGELFF. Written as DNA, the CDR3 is TGTGCCAGCAGTTACCTCGGCAGGTGGAACACCGGGGAGCTGTTTTTT.

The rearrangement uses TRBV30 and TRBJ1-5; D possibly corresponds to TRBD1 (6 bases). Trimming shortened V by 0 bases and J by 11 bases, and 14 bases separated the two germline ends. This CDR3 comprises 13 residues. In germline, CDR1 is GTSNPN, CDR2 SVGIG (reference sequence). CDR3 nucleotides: TGTGCCTGGAGTGTATCTGGGACACCAACCCAGCATTTT. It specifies CAWSVSGTPTQHF. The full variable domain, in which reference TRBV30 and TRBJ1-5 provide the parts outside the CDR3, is SQTIHQWPATLVQPVGSPLSLECTVEGTSNPNLYWYRQAAGRGLQLLFYSVGIGQISSEVPQNLSASRPQDRQFILSSKKLLLSDSGFYLCAWSVSGTPTQHFGDGTRLSIL.

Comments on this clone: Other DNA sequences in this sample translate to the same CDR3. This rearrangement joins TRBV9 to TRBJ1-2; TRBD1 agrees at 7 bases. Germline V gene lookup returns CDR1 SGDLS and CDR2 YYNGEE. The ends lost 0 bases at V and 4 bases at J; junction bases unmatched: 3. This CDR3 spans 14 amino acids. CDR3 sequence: CASSVGQGSYGYTF. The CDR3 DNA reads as TGTGCCAGCAGCGTAGGACAGGGTAGCTATGGCTACACCTTC.

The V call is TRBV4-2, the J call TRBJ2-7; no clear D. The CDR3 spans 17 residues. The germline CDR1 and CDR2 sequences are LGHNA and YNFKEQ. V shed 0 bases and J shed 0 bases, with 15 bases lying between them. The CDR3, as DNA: TGTGCCAGCAGCCAAGACGGCGGTTATGGAAGCTCCTACGAGCAGTACTTC. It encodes CASSQDGGYGSSYEQYF.

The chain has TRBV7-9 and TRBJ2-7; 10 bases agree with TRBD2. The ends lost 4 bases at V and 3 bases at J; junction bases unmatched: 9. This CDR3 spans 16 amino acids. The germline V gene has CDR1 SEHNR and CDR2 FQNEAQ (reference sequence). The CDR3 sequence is CASSSTLSGRDYEQYF. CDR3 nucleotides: TGTGCCAGCAGCTCTACCCTAAGCGGGAGGGACTACGAGCAGTACTTC.

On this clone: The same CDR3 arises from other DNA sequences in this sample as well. Here the CDR3 reads CASTPPRREGDTQYF. The CDR3 region has the DNA TGTGCCAGCACCCCCCCGCGTCGGGAGGGAGATACGCAGTATTTT. This rearrangement joins TRBV13 to TRBJ2-3, with TRBD2 matching over 8 bases. V shed 7 bases, J shed 5 bases, and the junction held 11 bases outside the gene matches. Germline V gives CDR1 PRHDT, CDR2 FYEKMQ (reference sequence). The CDR3 loop spans 15 amino acids.

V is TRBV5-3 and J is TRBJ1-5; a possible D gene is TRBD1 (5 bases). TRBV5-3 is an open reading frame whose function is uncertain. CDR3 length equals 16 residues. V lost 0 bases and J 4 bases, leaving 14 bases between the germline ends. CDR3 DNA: TGTGCCAGAAGCTTGGCCCCGGGAGGGGAAAATCAGCCCCAGCATTTT. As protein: CARSLAPGGENQPQHF.

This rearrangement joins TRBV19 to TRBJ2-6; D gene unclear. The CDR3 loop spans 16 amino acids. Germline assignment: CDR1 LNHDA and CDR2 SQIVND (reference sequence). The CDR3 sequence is CAPSHSGLSGANVLTF. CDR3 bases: TGTGCACCCTCCCACTCTGGGCTCTCTGGGGCCAACGTCCTGACTTTC.

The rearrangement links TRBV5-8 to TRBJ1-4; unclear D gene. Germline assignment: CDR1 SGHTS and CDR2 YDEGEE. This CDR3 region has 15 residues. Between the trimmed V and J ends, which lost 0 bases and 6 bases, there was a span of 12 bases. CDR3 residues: CASSLEGREYEKLFF. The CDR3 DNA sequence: TGTGCCAGCAGCTTGGAAGGGAGGGAGTATGAAAAACTGTTTTTT.

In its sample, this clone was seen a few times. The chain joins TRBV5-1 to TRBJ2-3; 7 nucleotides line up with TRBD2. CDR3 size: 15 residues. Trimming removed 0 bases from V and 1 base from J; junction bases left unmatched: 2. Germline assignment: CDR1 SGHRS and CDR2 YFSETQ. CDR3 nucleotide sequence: TGCGCCAGCAGCTTGGCTCTAGCGGGCACAGATACGCAGTATTTT. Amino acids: CASSLALAGTDTQYF.

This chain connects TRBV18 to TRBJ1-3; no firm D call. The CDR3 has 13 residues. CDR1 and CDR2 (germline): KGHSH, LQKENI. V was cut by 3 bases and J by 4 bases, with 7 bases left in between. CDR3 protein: CASSPIEGNTIYF. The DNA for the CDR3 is TGTGCCAGCTCACCTATAGAAGGAAACACCATATATTTT.